This T cell receptor beta chain was retrieved from a study of cytomegalovirus exposure and HLA in healthy donors. Study summary: Findings of an earlier analysis included about 120 million unique TCR beta sequences from roughly 200 million T cells.

About this clone: Its specificity is not known.

These donors, healthy bone marrow donors, were studied. Study outcomes and limitations: Productive rates of about 87% or about 30% were seen for most TCR beta V segments in an earlier analysis.

The PCR employed 60 Vbeta primers together with 13 Jbeta primers. Sequenced by immunoSEQ multiplex PCR; TCRdb stores in-frame clones only, minus some. The sample shows some 110,000 clones, under 80% of them seen only once. The ends lost 2 bases at V and 4 bases at J; junction bases unmatched: 3. This CDR3 is 14 amino acids long. Germline V gives CDR1 SGHTA, CDR2 FQGTGA. This receptor was taken from a man aged 55-75 years in good health and CMV-seronegative. The sample was PBMCs. The rearrangement links TRBV7-3 to TRBJ2-3, with 7 bases identical to TRBD2. The DNA of the CDR3 is TGTGCCAGCAGCTTACGGGGGGACGCAGATACGCAGTATTTT. It codes for CASSLRGDADTQYF.